This T cell receptor (beta chain) stems from a study of PD-1 blockade in classical Hodgkin lymphoma (dated by TCRdb to the early 2020s). For context, the study as a whole: Nivolumab dosing was 3 mg/kg intravenously every 2 weeks, continuing until either disease progression or unacceptable toxicity. The study used TCR beta sequencing and CyTOF to define a peripheral blood immune signature of response to PD-1 blockade in classical Hodgkin lymphoma. Broader findings and caveats from the paper: Among trial patients, those achieving complete response had baseline diversity similar to that of newly diagnosed patients, while diversity was significantly lower in partial responders and progressors. The study was limited to a single clinical trial cohort, and causes of repertoire differences, possibly disease activity or prior therapy, remained undefined. A significant rise by C4D1 was seen in CD4+ but not CD8+ TCR diversity (p=0.0027 vs p=0.16), with the rise being most apparent in complete responders (p=0.02). Baseline TCR diversity was reported to be lower in newly diagnosed patients than in healthy donors and to be lower still in relapsed/refractory patients. Lower diversity was observed in patients in whom nivolumab was started less than 1 year after ASCT, and these patients were excluded from later analyses so that confounding by immune reconstitution would be avoided.

The time point label, as the study defines it: cycle 2 day 1 (C2D1) of nivolumab. Every trial patient had relapsed following autologous stem cell transplantation, and prior brentuximab vedotin exposure was what differed among cohorts A, B and C. The trial cohort included 55 to 65 patients with relapsed/refractory classical Hodgkin lymphoma, and each patient had a best overall response of complete response, partial response or progressive disease. Trial patients were treated with single-agent nivolumab in the multi-cohort phase II CheckMate 205 trial. An independent review committee assessed best overall response by applying the 2007 International Working Group response criteria. PBMCs from the trial were collected at three points: immediately before nivolumab initiation (C1D1), and during therapy at cycle 2 day 1 and cycle 4 day 1. Peripheral blood was collected in 8 mL Vacutainer Cell Preparation Tubes, from which PBMCs were isolated by centrifugation and then cryopreserved.

Genomic DNA was isolated using the Qiagen DNeasy kit from unsorted PBMCs as well as from negatively selected CD4+ and CD8+ fractions. TCR beta CDR3 regions were amplified by immunoSEQ multiplex PCR using primers annealing to V and J segments. A synthetic immune receptor repertoire was used to minimize amplification bias, and remaining bias was computationally removed after sequencing. The authors' pipeline ran thus. Repertoire diversity was quantified as the Shannon entropy index using custom Python scripts. Unsorted, CD4+ and CD8+ repertoires were analyzed separately, except for combined analyses in which CD4+ and CD8+ sequences were merged in silico. A clone counted as expanded when the clone's frequency after treatment rose at least 2-fold relative to C1D1, and clones undetected at baseline were given a pseudocount of 0.5. Singleton clones were defined as clones with 0 or 1 copy at C1D1, and non-singleton clones were defined as clones with 2 or more copies. Clones expanded in unsorted samples were labelled as CD4+, CD8+ or unknown by matching protein sequences in sorted samples from the same patient. Wilcoxon tests were applied to paired samples to test diversity changes from C1D1 to C4D1. TCRdb holds this immuneACCESS table with in-frame rearrangements only. Some clones are missing; in checked studies, unresolved V genes explain under half, and the rest has no known cause. That table gives V, J and clone size, and the DNA gave D and trimming. For this sample there are more than 35,000 clones; 70% to 90% appear just once. The ten largest clonotypes hold approximately 8.1% of the sample.

Compared with germline, V lacks 3 bases and J lacks 6 bases; bases without a gene match: 8. Taken from the germline V gene, the CDR1 and CDR2 loops are MNHEY and SVGAGI. Counted from cysteine to phenylalanine, this CDR3 has 15 amino acids. Only CDR3 DNA is held: 45 bases, read in frame from base 1. Points on this clone: The clone's antigen remains unknown. Base qualities are missing; no much larger clone stands one base away.

The source of this sequence is a human donor with classical Hodgkin lymphoma. The specimen comprised peripheral blood mononuclear cells (PBMCs), sampled before the second cycle of nivolumab. The sequence joins TRBV6-5 to TRBJ1-5; 7 central bases correspond to TRBD1. The DNA sequence is TGTGCCAGCAGTTATAAGGGGGCTTTACGTCAGCCCCAGCATTTT. This encodes CASSYKGALRQPQHF.